The rows below give T cell receptor beta chains drawn from one sample of a study of shared clonotypes between healthy human individuals. TCRdb's copy holds only in-frame clones and misses some; the assay was immunoSEQ multiplex PCR. The repertoire holds approximately 710,000 clones, with about 90% as singletons. Sample: memory CD8+ T cells from PBMCs. The receptors originated from a young man in good health. Some clones in this sample may be carry-over from other donors' samples. Both conserved end residues are part of each CDR3. The D gene is left open where the match is weak. Clone size is stated in some rows and not others, as once, few, many or a class when expanded.

d_gene	v_gene	len	abundance	j_gene	CDR3nt	CDR3aa
TRBD2	TRBV7-2	15	.	TRBJ2-7	TGTGCCAGCAGCTTAGCGCTGGGACTAGCGTGGGAGCAGTACTTC	CASSLALGLAWEQYF
.	TRBV7-9	12	.	TRBJ2-1	TGTGCCAGCAGCCAGACTCACAATGAGCAGTTCTTC	CASSQTHNEQFF
.	TRBV7-9	15	.	TRBJ2-7	TGTGCCAGCAGCCCGAGGGGGGGCAACCACTACGAGCAGTACTTC	CASSPRGGNHYEQYF
.	TRBV4-1	13	.	TRBJ2-5	TGCGCCAGCAGCCAGGACGCAGAAGAGACCCAGTACTTC	CASSQDAEETQYF
.	TRBV28	15	.	TRBJ1-5	TGTGGTGGGGGGGGCAGATCAAGAGGCAATCAGCCCCAGCATTTT	CGGGGRSRGNQPQHF
.	TRBV7-8	16	.	TRBJ2-3	TGTGCCAGCAGCCCCCAGGAGGGTGCTAGCACAGATACGCAGTATTTT	CASSPQEGASTDTQYF
TRBD2	TRBV4-3	15	.	TRBJ2-1	TGCGCCAGCAGCCCCGGTTGGGTAGCGGGAGTGGATGAGTTCTTC	CASSPGWVAGVDEFF
.	TRBV4-3	14	.	TRBJ2-7	TGCGCCAGCAGCCCCTGGGCAGGGATGGGCGAGCAGTACTTC	CASSPWAGMGEQYF
.	TRBV4-3	14	.	TRBJ2-3	TGCGCCAGCAGCGACCGGGCCCTCACAGATACGCAGTATTTT	CASSDRALTDTQYF
TRBD1	TRBV11-2	14	once	TRBJ2-7	TGTGCCAGCAGCTCCGGGACAGGGTCTTACGAGCAGTACTTC	CASSSGTGSYEQYF
TRBD2	TRBV2	15	.	TRBJ2-3	TGTGCCAGCAGTGAAGGGGGGGACTATGGGGATACGCAGTATTTT	CASSEGGDYGDTQYF
.	TRBV29-1	15	.	TRBJ2-3	TGCAGCGTTGAAGATCCGTTGAGAGGTGGCGATACGCAGTATTTT	CSVEDPLRGGDTQYF
.	TRBV10-3	15	.	TRBJ2-5	TGTGCCATCAGACCAAACAGTGCCCAGGGAGAGACCCAGTACTTC	CAIRPNSAQGETQYF
TRBD2	TRBV7-8	14	.	TRBJ2-1	TGTGCCAGCGGCGGGACTAGCGCCTACAATGAGCAGTTCTTC	CASGGTSAYNEQFF
.	TRBV9	14	.	TRBJ2-7	TGTGCCAGCAGCGTAGGCGGGGCAGCCTACGAGCAGTACTTC	CASSVGGAAYEQYF
TRBD1	TRBV16	17	.	TRBJ1-5	TGTGCCAGCAGCCTTGGACAGGCGGGGTTTGGCAATCAGCCCCAGCATTTT	CASSLGQAGFGNQPQHF
TRBD1	TRBV7-9	15	few	TRBJ2-1	TGTGCCAGCAGCTCGGACAGGGTCCCATACAATGAGCAGTTCTTC	CASSSDRVPYNEQFF
TRBD1	TRBV9	15	.	TRBJ2-2	TGTGCCAGCAGCGCTGGACAGGCGAACACCGGGGAGCTGTTTTTT	CASSAGQANTGELFF
.	TRBV4-3	15	.	TRBJ2-1	TGCGCCAGCAGCCTAGGTGTGGGGGTCTACAATGAGCAGTTCTTC	CASSLGVGVYNEQFF
TRBD2	TRBV7-9	15	.	TRBJ2-7	TGTGCCAGCAGCTTAGGGGGACTAGCGTCTCACGAGCAGTACTTC	CASSLGGLASHEQYF
TRBD1	TRBV27	15	.	TRBJ2-1	TGTGCCAGCAGTTTTTCGCCAGGGGGCTACAATGAGCAGTTCTTC	CASSFSPGGYNEQFF
.	TRBV14	13	.	TRBJ2-7	TGTGCCAGCAGCCAAGGTCACTTTCTAGAGCAGTACTTC	CASSQGHFLEQYF
TRBD2	TRBV28	20	.	TRBJ2-7	TGTGCCAGCAGTTTTCATCACGGGACTAGCGGGTTCCCAAGCTCCTACGAGCAGTACTTC	CASSFHHGTSGFPSSYEQYF
TRBD2	TRBV5-4	15	.	TRBJ2-3	TGTGCCAGCAGCCTCGGACTAGCTAGCACAGATACGCAGTATTTT	CASSLGLASTDTQYF
.	TRBV30	16	.	TRBJ2-1	TGTGCCTGGGCCAACCCGGACGGGCGCTCCTACAATGAGCAGTTCTTC	CAWANPDGRSYNEQFF
TRBD1	TRBV5-5	14	once	TRBJ2-5	TGTGCCAGCAGTCAACAGGGGTTTAGGGAGACCCAGTACTTC	CASSQQGFRETQYF
.	TRBV5-1	15	.	TRBJ2-2	TGCGCCAGCAGCTTGGAGGTGACGACCACCGGGGAGCTGTTTTTT	CASSLEVTTTGELFF
.	TRBV27	17	.	TRBJ1-2	TGTGCCAGCAGTCCGGGACCCGCAGGTTCTTCGGCTCTTGGCTACACCTTC	CASSPGPAGSSALGYTF
.	TRBV28	15	.	TRBJ1-3	TGTGCCAGCAGTTTGTCCGTAGCCCTTGGAAACACCATATATTTT	CASSLSVALGNTIYF
.	TRBV5-4	12	.	TRBJ2-1	TGTGCCAGCAGCTTGTTTGCAGGTGAGCAGTTCTTC	CASSLFAGEQFF
.	TRBV7-9	14	.	TRBJ2-5	TGTGCCAGCAGATCGGGAACCCGGGCCGAGACCCAGTACTTC	CASRSGTRAETQYF
.	TRBV4-1	16	.	TRBJ2-1	TGCGCCAGCAGCCAAGGCTCAGGATCACTCTACAATGAGCAGTTCTTC	CASSQGSGSLYNEQFF
TRBD1	TRBV27	13	.	TRBJ1-1	TGTGCCAGCAGTTTACAGGGGGCCGCTGAAGCTTTCTTT	CASSLQGAAEAFF
.	TRBV28	13	.	TRBJ2-5	TGTGCCAGCAGTCCCGGGCCCCCTGGGACCCAGTACTTC	CASSPGPPGTQYF
TRBD1	TRBV7-9	14	.	TRBJ1-4	TGTGCCAGCAGCTCCGGGACAGGGGTCGAAAAACTGTTTTTT	CASSSGTGVEKLFF
TRBD1	TRBV28	15	.	TRBJ1-5	TGTGCCAGCAGTATGTACAGGGGATCCAATCAGCCCCAGCATTTT	CASSMYRGSNQPQHF
TRBD2	TRBV15	15	few	TRBJ2-7	TGTGCCACCAGCATGGGACTAGCGGGATCCTACGAGCAGTACTTC	CATSMGLAGSYEQYF
.	TRBV2	18	.	TRBJ1-3	TGTGCCAGCAGTGAAGCCAAAGGGAGCAGGGGATCAGGAAACACCATATATTTT	CASSEAKGSRGSGNTIYF
TRBD1	TRBV15	13	.	TRBJ2-7	TGTGCCACCTCCGGGACAGAGACCTACGAGCAGTACTTC	CATSGTETYEQYF
.	TRBV7-2	13	.	TRBJ1-5	TGTGCCAGCAGCCCGGCCCCCTTGGGACCCCAGCATTTT	CASSPAPLGPQHF
TRBD1	TRBV6-6	13	many	TRBJ1-1	TGTGCCAGCGGAATCGGGACAGTCATTGAAGCTTTCTTT	CASGIGTVIEAFF
TRBD1	TRBV6-5	14	.	TRBJ2-7	TGTGCCAGCAGTTACGGGACAGGGACCTACGAGCAGTACTTC	CASSYGTGTYEQYF
.	TRBV5-1	15	.	TRBJ2-7	TGCGCCAGCAGCTTGGTTGACGACCTAGGGCACGAGCAGTACTTC	CASSLVDDLGHEQYF
TRBD2	TRBV2	17	.	TRBJ2-7	TGTGCCAGCAGTGAGCTAAGTAGAAGCGGGAGGGCCTGGGAGCAGTACTTC	CASSELSRSGRAWEQYF
.	TRBV5-8	16	.	TRBJ2-7	TGTGCCAGCAGAAGGCGGTTTGGAGCGGGCGCCTACGAGCAGTACTTC	CASRRRFGAGAYEQYF
.	TRBV7-2	13	.	TRBJ1-2	TGTGCCAGCAGATACGGGACGGACTATGGCTACACCTTC	CASRYGTDYGYTF
.	TRBV28	16	.	TRBJ2-3	TGTGCCAGCAGGAGTATGGGACTCCCTAGCACAGATACGCAGTATTTT	CASRSMGLPSTDTQYF
.	TRBV7-8	13	.	TRBJ1-1	TGTGCCAGCAGCTTGGGGGTTGGAGCTGAAGCTTTCTTT	CASSLGVGAEAFF
TRBD2	TRBV10-2	21	.	TRBJ2-4	TGCGCCAGCAGTCTCTATACTAGCGGGAGGGTTGGTTCCTCGCCCAAAAACATTCAGTACTTC	CASSLYTSGRVGSSPKNIQYF
TRBD2	TRBV6-4	15	.	TRBJ2-1	TGTGCCAGCAGCCCGCTAGCGGGGTCCTACAATGAGCAGTTCTTC	CASSPLAGSYNEQFF
TRBD2	TRBV27	14	.	TRBJ2-1	TGTGCCAGCACCTTTTTGGCGACTAGCAAGGAGCAGTTCTTC	CASTFLATSKEQFF
.	TRBV7-9	15	.	TRBJ2-1	TGTGCCAGCAGCTTAGCGGGAGAAATGTACAATGAGCAGTTCTTC	CASSLAGEMYNEQFF
.	TRBV13	16	.	TRBJ2-7	TGTGCCAGCAGCTTATGGGGTCCCAGGAGCTCCTACGAGCAGTACTTC	CASSLWGPRSSYEQYF
TRBD2	TRBV28	18	.	TRBJ2-3	TGTGCCAGCAGTTACTGGGCGACTAGCGGGAGTTTGACAGATACGCAGTATTTT	CASSYWATSGSLTDTQYF
.	TRBV28	13	.	TRBJ2-1	TGTGCCAGCAGTTTTGCAGAAAACAATGAGCAGTTCTTC	CASSFAENNEQFF